These 2 T cell receptor beta chains originate from one sample sequenced in a study of blood T cells in healthy people across ages. Using a J-beta primer mix together with a sample-barcoded 5' primer, a second PCR was run for roughly 6 to 12 cycles. TCRdb called the 5' RACE reads again in MiXCR, with one record for every CDR3 protein. The table has 750,000 to 950,000 distinct CDR3 sequences, almost 30% seen once. These data also featured in a second study, about T cells of mothers and their children.

Sequencing input: blood. The receptors shown here come from a woman in her thirties or forties in good health.

About this clonotype itself: A much larger clone differs by one base, so this may be a read error. This rearrangement joins TRBV2 to TRBJ2-4; D is perhaps TRBD2 (6 bases). V lost 7 bases and J lost 13, with 17 bases in between. The CDR3 consists of 12 residues. Germline V gives CDR1 SNHLY, CDR2 FYNNEI. The CDR3 DNA reads TGTGCCAGCACCCCCCGGGGGAAGGAGCAGTACTTC. Amino acid sequence: CASTPRGKEQYF.

This rearrangement joins TRBV7-2 to TRBJ2-7; D is unresolved. The germline V and J ends were trimmed by 5 bases and 4 bases, with 12 bases remaining between them. CDR1 is SGHTA and CDR2 is FQGNSA in the germline V gene. This CDR3 comprises 13 residues. CDR3 sequence: CASSGTPEYEQYF. In nucleotides, the CDR3 is TGTGCCAGCAGCGGTACGCCAGAATACGAGCAGTACTTC.